The 5 T cell receptor beta chains reported below all come from one sample, sequenced in a study of post-analysis software for immune sequencing data. General study results and limits: Elevated frequency relative to controls characterized a handful of TRBV segments in patients, TRBV5-6, TRBV5-1 and TRBV20-1 among them.

TCR beta cDNA libraries had unique molecular identifiers. TCRdb used MiXCR to reprocess the PCR reads, holding one entry per CDR3 protein. The data show 650,000 to 850,000 distinct CDR3 sequences, under 60% seen once. Their antigens remain unidentified. The specimen sequenced was blood. Every receptor here comes from a girl between 5 and 17 years old with multiple sclerosis.

This clonotype was recorded only once. The CDR3 loop reads CASSQVQAGGRRATQYF. CDR3 sequence (DNA): TGTGCCAGCAGCCAAGTACAAGCGGGAGGGCGGCGGGCGACGCAGTATTTT. The chain couples TRBV14 to TRBJ2-3; 10 nucleotides match TRBD2. The CDR3 covers 17 residues. Germline V gene data show CDR1 as SGHDN and CDR2 as FVKESK. The V and J ends lost 1 base and 9 bases, in that order; junction bases with no gene match: 13. The variable domain in full, completed from reference TRBV14 and TRBJ2-3, reads EAGVTQFPSHSVIEKGQTVTLRCDPISGHDNLYWYRRVMGKEIKFLLHFVKESKQDESGMPNNRFLAERTGGTYSTLKVQPAELEDSGVYFCASSQVQAGGRRATQYFGPGTRLTVL.

The chain recombines TRBV5-1 with TRBJ2-7; perhaps D is TRBD1 or TRBD2 (6 bases each). The V end was cut by 9 bases, the J end by 6 bases, with 16 bases between. The CDR3 is 12 residues long. Germline lookup yields CDR1 SGHRS and CDR2 YFSETQ. The CDR3 DNA reads TGCGCCAACAAGGGGGGAGCGGGCGAGCAGTACTTC. It specifies CANKGGAGEQYF. The full variable domain, completed using reference TRBV5-1 and TRBJ2-7, is KAGVTQTPRYLIKTRGQQVTLSCSPISGHRSVSWYQQTPGQGLQFLFEYFSETQRNKGNFPGRFSGRQFSNSRSEMNVSTLELGDSALYLCANKGGAGEQYFGPGTRLTVT.

This clonotype has just a few counts. As DNA, the CDR3 is TGTGCCAGCAGCGTAGCGGGACAGTCCTACAATGAGCAGTTCTTC. It yields the protein CASSVAGQSYNEQFF. The rearrangement links TRBV9 to TRBJ2-1; 7 nucleotides match TRBD1. CDR1 SGDLS and CDR2 YYNGEE come from the germline V gene. The CDR3 is 15 residues long. Trimming cost V 0 bases and J 1 base; bases outside gene matches: 1. The variable domain in full, with the rest retrieved from reference TRBV9 and TRBJ2-1, is DSGVTQTPKHLITATGQRVTLRCSPRSGDLSVYWYQQSLDQGLQFLIQYYNGEERAKGNILERFSAQQFPDLHSELNLSSLELGDSALYFCASSVAGQSYNEQFFGPGTRLTVL.

This clonotype was counted between two and nine times. The DNA of the CDR3 is TGCAGTGCTAGACTCGTTGACGAGCAGTACTTC. The encoded protein is CSARLVDEQYF. The chain carries TRBV20-1 and TRBJ2-7; D unresolved. Trimming cost V 2 bases and J 5 bases, with 7 bases left between them. Per germline, CDR1 DFQATT and CDR2 SNEGSKA (reference sequence). This CDR3 is 11 amino acids long.

This clonotype turned up a few times. This rearrangement joins TRBV20-1 to TRBJ2-3; perhaps TRBD1 as D (5 bases). V was clipped by 1 base and J by 2 bases, with 13 bases between them. This CDR3 has 15 amino acids. CDR1 DFQATT and CDR2 SNEGSKA come from the germline V gene (reference sequence). The CDR3 DNA sequence: TGCAGTGCTAGAGGGGGCACACATCCCACAGATACGCAGTATTTT. Translating it yields CSARGGTHPTDTQYF.